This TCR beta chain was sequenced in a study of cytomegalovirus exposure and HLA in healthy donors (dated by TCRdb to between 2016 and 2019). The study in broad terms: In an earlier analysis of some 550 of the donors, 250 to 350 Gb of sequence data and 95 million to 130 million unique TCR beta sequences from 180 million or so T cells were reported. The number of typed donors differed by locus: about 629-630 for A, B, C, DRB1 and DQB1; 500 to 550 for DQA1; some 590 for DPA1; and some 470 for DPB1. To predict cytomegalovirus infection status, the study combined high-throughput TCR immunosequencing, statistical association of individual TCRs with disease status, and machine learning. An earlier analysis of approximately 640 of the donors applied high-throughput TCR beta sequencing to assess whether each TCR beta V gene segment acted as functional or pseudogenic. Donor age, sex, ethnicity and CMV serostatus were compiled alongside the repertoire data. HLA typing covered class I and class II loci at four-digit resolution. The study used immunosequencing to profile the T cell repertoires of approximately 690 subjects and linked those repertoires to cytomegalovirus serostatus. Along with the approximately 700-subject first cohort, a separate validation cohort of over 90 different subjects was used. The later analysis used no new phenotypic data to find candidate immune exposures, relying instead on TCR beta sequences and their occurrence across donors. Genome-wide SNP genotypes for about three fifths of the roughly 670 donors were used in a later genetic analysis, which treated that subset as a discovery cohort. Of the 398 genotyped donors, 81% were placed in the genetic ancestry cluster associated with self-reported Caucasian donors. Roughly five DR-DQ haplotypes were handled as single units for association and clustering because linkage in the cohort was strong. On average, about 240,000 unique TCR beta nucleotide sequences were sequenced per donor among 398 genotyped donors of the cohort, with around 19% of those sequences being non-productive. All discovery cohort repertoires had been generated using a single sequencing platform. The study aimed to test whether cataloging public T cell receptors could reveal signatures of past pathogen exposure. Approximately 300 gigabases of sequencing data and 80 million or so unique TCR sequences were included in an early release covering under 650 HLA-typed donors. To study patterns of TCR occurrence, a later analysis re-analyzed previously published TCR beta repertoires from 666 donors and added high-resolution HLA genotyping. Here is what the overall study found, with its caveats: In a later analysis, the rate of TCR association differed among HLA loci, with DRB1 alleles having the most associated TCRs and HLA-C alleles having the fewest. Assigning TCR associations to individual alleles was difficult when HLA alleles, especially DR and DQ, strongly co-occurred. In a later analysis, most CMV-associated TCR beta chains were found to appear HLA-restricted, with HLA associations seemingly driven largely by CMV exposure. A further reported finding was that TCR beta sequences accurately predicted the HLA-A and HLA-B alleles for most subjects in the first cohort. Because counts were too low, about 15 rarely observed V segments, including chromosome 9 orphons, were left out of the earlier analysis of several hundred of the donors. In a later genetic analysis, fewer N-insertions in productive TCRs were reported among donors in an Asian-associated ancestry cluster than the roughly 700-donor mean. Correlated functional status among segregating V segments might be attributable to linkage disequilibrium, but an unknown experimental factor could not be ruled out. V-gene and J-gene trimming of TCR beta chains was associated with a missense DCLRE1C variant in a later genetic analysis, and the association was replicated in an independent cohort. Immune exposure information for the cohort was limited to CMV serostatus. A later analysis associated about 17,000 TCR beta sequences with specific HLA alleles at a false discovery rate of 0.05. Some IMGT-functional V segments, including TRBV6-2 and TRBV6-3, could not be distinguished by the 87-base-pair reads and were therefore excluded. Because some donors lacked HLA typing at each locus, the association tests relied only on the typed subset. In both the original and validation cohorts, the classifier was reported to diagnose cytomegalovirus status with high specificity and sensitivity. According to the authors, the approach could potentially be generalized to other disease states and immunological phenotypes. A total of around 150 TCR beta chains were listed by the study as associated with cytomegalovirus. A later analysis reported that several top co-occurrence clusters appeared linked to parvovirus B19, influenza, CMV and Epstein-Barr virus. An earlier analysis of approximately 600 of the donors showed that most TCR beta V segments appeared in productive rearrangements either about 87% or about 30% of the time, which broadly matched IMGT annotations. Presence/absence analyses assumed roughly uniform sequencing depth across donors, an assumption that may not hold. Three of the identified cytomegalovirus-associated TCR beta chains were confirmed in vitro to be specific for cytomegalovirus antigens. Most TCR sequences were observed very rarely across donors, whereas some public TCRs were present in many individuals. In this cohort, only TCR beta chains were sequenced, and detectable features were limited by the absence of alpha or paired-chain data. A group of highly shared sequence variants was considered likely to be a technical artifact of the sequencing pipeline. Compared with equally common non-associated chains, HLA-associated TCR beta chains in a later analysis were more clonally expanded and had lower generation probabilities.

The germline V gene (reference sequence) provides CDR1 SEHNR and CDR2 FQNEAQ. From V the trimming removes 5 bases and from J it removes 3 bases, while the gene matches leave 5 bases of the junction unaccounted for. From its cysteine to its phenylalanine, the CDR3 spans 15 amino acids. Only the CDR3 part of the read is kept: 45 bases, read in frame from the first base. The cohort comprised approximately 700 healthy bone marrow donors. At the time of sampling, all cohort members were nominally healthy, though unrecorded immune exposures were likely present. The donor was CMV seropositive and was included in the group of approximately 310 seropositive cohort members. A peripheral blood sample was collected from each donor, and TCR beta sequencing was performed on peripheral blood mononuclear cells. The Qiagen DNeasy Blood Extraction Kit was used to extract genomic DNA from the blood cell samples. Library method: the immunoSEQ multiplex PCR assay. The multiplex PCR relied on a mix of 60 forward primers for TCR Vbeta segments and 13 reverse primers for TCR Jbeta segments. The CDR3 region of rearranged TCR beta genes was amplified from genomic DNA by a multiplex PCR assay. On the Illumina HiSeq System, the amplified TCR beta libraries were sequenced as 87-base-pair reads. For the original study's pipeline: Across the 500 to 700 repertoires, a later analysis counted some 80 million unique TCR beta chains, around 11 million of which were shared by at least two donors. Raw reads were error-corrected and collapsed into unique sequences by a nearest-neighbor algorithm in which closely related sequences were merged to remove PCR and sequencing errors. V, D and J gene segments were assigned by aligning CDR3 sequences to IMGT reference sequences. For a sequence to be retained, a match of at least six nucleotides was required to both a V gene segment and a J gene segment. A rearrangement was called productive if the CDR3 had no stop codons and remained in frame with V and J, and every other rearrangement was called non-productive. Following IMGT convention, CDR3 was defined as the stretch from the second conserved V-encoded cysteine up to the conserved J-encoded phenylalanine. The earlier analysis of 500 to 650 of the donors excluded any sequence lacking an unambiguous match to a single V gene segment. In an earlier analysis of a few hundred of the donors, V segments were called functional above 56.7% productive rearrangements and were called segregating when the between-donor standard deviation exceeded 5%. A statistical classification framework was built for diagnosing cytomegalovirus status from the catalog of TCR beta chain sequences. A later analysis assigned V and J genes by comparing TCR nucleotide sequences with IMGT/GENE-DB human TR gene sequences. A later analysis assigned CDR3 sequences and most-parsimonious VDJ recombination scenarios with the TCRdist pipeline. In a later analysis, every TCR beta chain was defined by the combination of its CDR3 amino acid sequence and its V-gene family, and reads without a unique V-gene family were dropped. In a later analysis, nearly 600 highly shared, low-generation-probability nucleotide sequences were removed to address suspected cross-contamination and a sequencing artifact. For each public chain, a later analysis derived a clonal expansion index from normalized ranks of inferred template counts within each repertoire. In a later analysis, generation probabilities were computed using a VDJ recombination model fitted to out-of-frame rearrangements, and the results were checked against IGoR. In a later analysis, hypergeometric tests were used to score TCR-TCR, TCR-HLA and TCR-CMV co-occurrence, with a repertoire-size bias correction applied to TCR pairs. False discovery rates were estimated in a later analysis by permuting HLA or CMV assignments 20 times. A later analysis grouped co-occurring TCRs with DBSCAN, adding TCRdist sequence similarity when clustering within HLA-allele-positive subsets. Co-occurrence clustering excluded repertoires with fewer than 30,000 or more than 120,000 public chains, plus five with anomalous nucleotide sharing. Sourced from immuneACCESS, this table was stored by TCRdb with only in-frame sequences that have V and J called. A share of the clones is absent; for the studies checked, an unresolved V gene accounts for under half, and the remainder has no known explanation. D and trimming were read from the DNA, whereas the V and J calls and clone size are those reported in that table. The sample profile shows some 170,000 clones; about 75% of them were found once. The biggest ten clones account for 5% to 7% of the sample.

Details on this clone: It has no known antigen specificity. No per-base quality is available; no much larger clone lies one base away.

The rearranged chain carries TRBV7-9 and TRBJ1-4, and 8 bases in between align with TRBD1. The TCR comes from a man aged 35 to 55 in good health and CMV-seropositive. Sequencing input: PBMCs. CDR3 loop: CASSDTGGANEKLFF. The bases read TGTGCCAGCAGCGACACAGGGGGGGCTAATGAAAAACTGTTTTTT.